This T cell receptor (beta chain) was retrieved from a study of beta chain features in type 1 diabetes. Points from the study as a whole: Type 1 diabetes patients showed a moderate but significant shortening of TCRB CDR3s in all four CD4+ subsets. A cDNA-based sequencing approach could over-represent cells with high TCR expression.

This clone came up a few times. The antigen is undetermined. Sequenced material consisted of expressed TCRB transcripts (all of the isolated RNA was reverse transcribed). Assay used: immunoSEQ multiplex PCR; TCRdb lists only in-frame clones, some missing. The sample gives roughly 730,000 clones, around an eighth of which show up once; less than 0.025% is in the top ten. Material for sequencing was naive CD4+ T cells from blood. The receptor's source is a man aged 18 to 35 with type 1 diabetes.

In nucleotides, the CDR3 is TGTGCCAGCAGTGAGGGCCGGGGACCCTTGGAGACCCAGTACTTC. Amino acid sequence: CASSEGRGPLETQYF. The chain carries TRBV25-1 and TRBJ2-5; D possibly uses TRBD1 or TRBD2 (5 bases each). The CDR3 loop spans 15 amino acids. Trimming cost V 3 bases and J 5 bases, with 16 bases left between them. The germline V gene has CDR1 MGHDK and CDR2 SYGVNS.